The subject of this entry is one T cell receptor (beta chain). This sample is part of a study of control samples from healthy donors and cancer patients. This CDR3 has 16 amino acids. Germline values: CDR1 SQVTM, CDR2 ANQGSEA. Trimming cost V 4 bases and J 4 bases, with 20 bases left between them. Assay: immunoSEQ multiplex PCR; the TCRdb copy retains only in-frame clones and omits some. This table holds 99,000 or so clones, almost 85% found once. The sample comprised blood. This receptor was obtained from a man between 60 and 75 years old in good health. The V gene is TRBV29-1, the J gene TRBJ1-3; D might be TRBD1 (6 bases). DNA for the CDR3: TGCAGCGTTGCGGTGGGGGGCTGGGGATCAGGAAACACCATATATTTT. Amino acid sequence: CSVAVGGWGSGNTIYF.